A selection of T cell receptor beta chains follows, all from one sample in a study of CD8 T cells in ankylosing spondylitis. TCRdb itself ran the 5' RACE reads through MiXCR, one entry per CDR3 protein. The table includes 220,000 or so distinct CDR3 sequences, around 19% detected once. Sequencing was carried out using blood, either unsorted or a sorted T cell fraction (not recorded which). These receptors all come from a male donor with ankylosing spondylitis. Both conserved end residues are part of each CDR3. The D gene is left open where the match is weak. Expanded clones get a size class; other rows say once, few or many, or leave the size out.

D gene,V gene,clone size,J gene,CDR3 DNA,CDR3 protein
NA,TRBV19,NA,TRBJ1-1,TGTGCCAGTAGTATCCCGGTTGGTAATGAAGCTTTCTTT,CASSIPVGNEAFF
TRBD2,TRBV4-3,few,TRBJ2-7,TGCGCCAGCAGCCAGGCCGGGACTAGCGGGTACGAGCAGTACTTC,CASSQAGTSGYEQYF
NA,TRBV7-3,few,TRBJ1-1,TGTGCCAGCAGGTTAGACGTGAACACTGAAGCTTTCTTT,CASRLDVNTEAFF
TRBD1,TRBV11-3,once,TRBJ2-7,TGTGCCAGCAGCTTAGATCGACGACAGGGGGTGTACGAGCAGTACTTC,CASSLDRRQGVYEQYF
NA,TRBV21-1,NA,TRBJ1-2,TGTGCCAGCACCCGGGCCCAGCAGGACTATGGCTACACCTTC,CASTRAQQDYGYTF
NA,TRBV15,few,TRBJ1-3,TGTGCCACCAGCAGAGAGTCCTGGTCTGGAAACACCATATATTTT,CATSRESWSGNTIYF
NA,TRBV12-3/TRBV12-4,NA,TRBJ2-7,TGTGCCAGCAGTTTCGGGCACTACTACGAGCAGTACTTC,CASSFGHYYEQYF
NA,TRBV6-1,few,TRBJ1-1,TGTGCCAGCGCCGAGACGGTGAACACTGAAGCTTTCTTT,CASAETVNTEAFF
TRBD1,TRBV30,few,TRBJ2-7,TGTGCCTGGGATACCCAGACAGGGTCCGAGCAGTACTTC,CAWDTQTGSEQYF
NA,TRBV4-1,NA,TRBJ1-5,TGCGCCAGCAGCCCCCGAGGCGAACCAAATCAGCCCCAGCATTTT,CASSPRGEPNQPQHF
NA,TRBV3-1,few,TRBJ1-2,TGTGCCAGCAGCCAACCCGCGGAAGCCTTCCCCTATGGCTACACCTTC,CASSQPAEAFPYGYTF
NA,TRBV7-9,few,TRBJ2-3,TGTGCCAGCAGCCCCCGGGCTGGCACAGATACGCAGTATTTT,CASSPRAGTDTQYF
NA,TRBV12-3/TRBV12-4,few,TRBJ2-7,TGTGCCAGCAGTGCCGGGACCTACGAGCAGTACTTC,CASSAGTYEQYF
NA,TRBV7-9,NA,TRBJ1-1,TGTGCCAGCAGCTCCCCGGACGGGAACACTGAAGCTTTCTTT,CASSSPDGNTEAFF
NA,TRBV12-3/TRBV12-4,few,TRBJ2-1,TGTGCCAGCAGTTCTCGCACAACCAATGAGCAGTTCTTC,CASSSRTTNEQFF
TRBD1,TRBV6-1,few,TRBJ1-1,TGTGCCAGCAGTCTGCGGACAGGGGGCTGGACTGAAGCTTTCTTT,CASSLRTGGWTEAFF
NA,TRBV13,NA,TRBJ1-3,TGTGCCAGCAGCTGGACGAACTCTGGAAACACCATATATTTT,CASSWTNSGNTIYF
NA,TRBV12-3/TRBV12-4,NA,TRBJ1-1,TGTGCCAGCAGTTCACACACGGGGAAACAGAACACTGAAGCTTTCTTT,CASSSHTGKQNTEAFF
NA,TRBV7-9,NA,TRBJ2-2,TGTGCCAGCAGCCCGGAGTTGGCCCCCGGGGAGCTGTTTTTT,CASSPELAPGELFF
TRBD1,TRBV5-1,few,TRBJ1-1,TGCGCCAGCAGCCTTAGGACAGGGTCGTATACTGAAGCTTTCTTT,CASSLRTGSYTEAFF
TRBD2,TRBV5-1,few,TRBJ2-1,TGCGCCAGCAGCCCATGGACTAGCGGGATTTTCTCCTACAATGAGCAGTTCTTC,CASSPWTSGIFSYNEQFF
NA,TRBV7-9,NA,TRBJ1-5,TGTGCCAGCAGCTTAAGTGGGAGGGACCAGCCCCAGCATTTT,CASSLSGRDQPQHF
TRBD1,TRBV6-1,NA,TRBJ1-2,TGTGCCAGCAGCCAGTATGGGACAGGGGCTGAAGGCTACACCTTC,CASSQYGTGAEGYTF
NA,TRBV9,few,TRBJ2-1,TGTGCCAGCAGCGACAGGGGTGGACTAGCATCCCATGAGCAGTTCTTC,CASSDRGGLASHEQFF
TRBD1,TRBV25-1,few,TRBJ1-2,TGTGCCAGCTTGGACAGGGAGGAAGATGGCTACACCTTC,CASLDREEDGYTF
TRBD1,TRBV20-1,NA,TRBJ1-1,TGCAGTGCTAGGGGACAGGGGGTGGAGAACACTGAAGCTTTCTTT,CSARGQGVENTEAFF
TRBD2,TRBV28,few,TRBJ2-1,TGTGCCAGCAGTCCCCATACTAGCGCGGAAAGCTCCTACAATGAGCAGTTCTTC,CASSPHTSAESSYNEQFF